What follows describes a single T cell receptor beta chain. Both 60 Vbeta primers and 13 Jbeta primers went into the PCR. Some clones are missing from TCRdb's copy, which holds only in-frame ones; the method was immunoSEQ multiplex PCR. The sample spans approximately 120,000 clones; the ten largest clones claim 2.2%. This record belongs to a study of cytomegalovirus exposure and HLA in healthy donors. The trim removed 2 bases at V and 6 bases at J, leaving 3 bases unmatched. The germline V gene encodes CDR1 MNHNY and CDR2 SVGAGI (reference sequence). This CDR3 is 14 amino acids long. The receptor's source is a middle-aged man in good health and CMV-seronegative. V usage is TRBV6-6 and J usage is TRBJ1-2, with 10 bases aligning to TRBD1. Sequences were obtained from PBMCs. The CDR3 reads CASSYLGTGDGYTF. CDR3 sequence (DNA): TGTGCCAGCAGTTACCTCGGGACAGGGGATGGCTACACCTTC.